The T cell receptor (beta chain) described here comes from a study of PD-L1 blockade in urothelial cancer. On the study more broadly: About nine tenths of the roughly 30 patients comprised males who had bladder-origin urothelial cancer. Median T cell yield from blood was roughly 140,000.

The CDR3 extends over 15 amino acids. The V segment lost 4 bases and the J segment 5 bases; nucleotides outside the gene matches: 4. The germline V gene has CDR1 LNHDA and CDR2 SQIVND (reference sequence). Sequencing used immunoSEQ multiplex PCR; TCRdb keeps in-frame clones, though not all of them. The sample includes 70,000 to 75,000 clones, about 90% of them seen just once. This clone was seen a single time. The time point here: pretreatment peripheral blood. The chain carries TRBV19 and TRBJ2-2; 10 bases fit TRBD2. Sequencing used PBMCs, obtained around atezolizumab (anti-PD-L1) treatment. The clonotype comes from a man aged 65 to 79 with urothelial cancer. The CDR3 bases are TGTGCCAGTAGTAGGCTAGCGGGAGATACCGGGGAGCTGTTTTTT. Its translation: CASSRLAGDTGELFF. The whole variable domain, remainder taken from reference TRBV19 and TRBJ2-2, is DGGITQSPKYLFRKEGQNVTLSCEQNLNHDAMYWYRQDPGQGLRLIYYSQIVNDFQKGDIAEGYSVSREKKESFPLTVTSAQKNPTAFYLCASSRLAGDTGELFFGEGSRLTVL.